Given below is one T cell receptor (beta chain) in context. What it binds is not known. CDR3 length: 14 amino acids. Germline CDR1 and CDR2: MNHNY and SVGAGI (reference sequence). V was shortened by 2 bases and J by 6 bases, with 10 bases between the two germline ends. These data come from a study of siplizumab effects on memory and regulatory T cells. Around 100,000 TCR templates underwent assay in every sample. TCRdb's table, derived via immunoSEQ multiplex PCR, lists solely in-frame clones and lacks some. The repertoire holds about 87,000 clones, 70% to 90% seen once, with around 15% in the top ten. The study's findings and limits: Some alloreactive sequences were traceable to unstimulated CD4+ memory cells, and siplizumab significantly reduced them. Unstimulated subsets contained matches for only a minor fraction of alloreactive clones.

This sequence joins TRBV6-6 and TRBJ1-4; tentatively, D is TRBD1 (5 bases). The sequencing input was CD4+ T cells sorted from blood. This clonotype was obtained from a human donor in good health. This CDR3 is CASSYRGGDEKLFF. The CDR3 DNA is TGTGCCAGCAGTTACAGGGGAGGGGATGAAAAACTGTTTTTT.